Following are 23 T cell receptor beta chains from one sample sequenced in a study of cytomegalovirus exposure and HLA in healthy donors. PCR used 60 Vbeta primers and 13 Jbeta primers. This table comes from immunoSEQ multiplex PCR, and its TCRdb copy is limited to in-frame clones, with some not included. This table holds about 170,000 clones, 60% to 80% found once. Input material: PBMCs. These receptors originate from a female donor in good health and CMV-seronegative.

Comments on this clone: Within the sample, other DNA sequences also encode this same CDR3. The genes are TRBV7-2 and TRBJ1-5; D remains unclear. Trimming removed 2 bases at V and 5 bases at J, with 10 bases between. CDR3 length: 14 amino acids. Germline V gene lookup returns CDR1 SGHTA and CDR2 FQGNSA. The CDR3 nucleotides read TGTGCCAGCAGCTTAAAAGGCGGGTATCAGCCCCAGCATTTT. Translated, it gives CASSLKGGYQPQHF.

The CDR3 coding sequence is TGTGCCAGCAGCTTAAATAGCGGGACCTCCTACGAGCAGTACTTC. Translated, it gives CASSLNSGTSYEQYF. J is TRBJ2-7 and V is TRBV5-4; TRBD2 agrees at 8 bases. CDR1 is SGHNT, CDR2 YYREEE, per germline (reference sequence). The trim removed 2 bases at V and 0 bases at J, leaving 4 bases unmatched. The CDR3 covers 15 residues.

The chain recombines TRBV30 with TRBJ1-6, with D perhaps TRBD1 (5 bases). V lost 1 base, J lost 5 bases, and 9 bases lay in between. This CDR3 contains 14 residues. CDR1 and CDR2 from the germline V gene are GTSNPN and SVGIG (reference sequence). The CDR3 sequence: CAWSAGGDNSPLHF. In nucleotides, the CDR3 is TGTGCCTGGAGTGCTGGGGGGGATAATTCACCCCTCCACTTT.

The J gene is TRBJ2-7, the V gene TRBV9, with D possibly TRBD2 on 6 matching bases. V was cut by 0 bases and J by 3 bases, with 10 bases left in between. The CDR3 loop spans 14 amino acids. From germline, CDR1 is SGDLS and CDR2 YYNGEE. CDR3 loop: CASSVGQGGYEQYF. For the CDR3, the DNA is TGTGCCAGCAGCGTAGGCCAGGGAGGCTACGAGCAGTACTTC.

This chain links TRBV7-9 with TRBJ2-7; TRBD1 aligns across 7 bases. Germline CDR1 reads SEHNR; CDR2 reads FQNEAQ (reference sequence). The CDR3 has 15 amino acids. V lost 5 bases and J lost 4; bases outside the gene matches: 11. CDR3 residues: CASSPAGTETYEQYF. CDR3 bases: TGTGCCAGCAGCCCTGCCGGGACAGAGACTTACGAGCAGTACTTC.

The chain uses TRBV11-3 and TRBJ2-1, with D perhaps TRBD2 (6 bases). CDR3 length: 13 residues. Between the trimmed V and J ends, which lost 5 bases and 7 bases, there was a span of 12 bases. Looked up from germline, CDR1 is SGHNT and CDR2 is YENEEA. In DNA, the CDR3 is TGTGCCAGCAGCCTTGCCAGCGGGAATGAGCAGTTCTTC. Protein: CASSLASGNEQFF.

With respect to this clone: Germline and junction disagree at one end, which may indicate a read error. The chain couples TRBV28 to TRBJ2-2, with D uncertain. Germline V gene lookup returns CDR1 MDHEN and CDR2 SYDVKM. This CDR3 region has 15 residues. CDR3 coding DNA: TGTGTCAGCAGTTCCTATAAAACGAACACCGGGGAGCTGTTTTTT. The encoded protein is CVSSSYKTNTGELFF. Drawing the rest from reference TRBV28 and TRBJ2-2, the complete variable domain is DVKVTQSSRYLVKRTGEKVFLECVQDMDHENMFWYRQDPGLGLRLIYFSYDVKMKEKGDIPEGYSVSREKKERFSLILESASTNQTSMYLCVSSSYKTNTGELFFGEGSRLTVL.

The chain joins TRBV2 to TRBJ2-5; D perhaps matches TRBD2 (6 bases). V shed 7 bases and J shed 5 bases, with 17 bases lying between them. There are 14 residues in the CDR3. The germline V gene has CDR1 SNHLY and CDR2 FYNNEI. CDR3 DNA: TGTGCCAGCATCTGGGGTGGCGGGATCGAGACCCAGTACTTC. The encoded protein is CASIWGGGIETQYF.

The V and J genes are TRBV30 and TRBJ1-2, with D possibly TRBD1 on 6 matching bases. Germline values: CDR1 GTSNPN, CDR2 SVGIG (reference sequence). The V and J ends lost 0 bases and 0 bases respectively, with 11 bases between them. The CDR3 totals 15 residues. The CDR3 region has the DNA TGTGCCTGGAGTGTACAACAGGGAACTAACTATGGCTACACCTTC. It specifies CAWSVQQGTNYGYTF.

J is TRBJ2-7 and V is TRBV18; perhaps TRBD2 as D (6 bases). Per germline, CDR1 KGHSH and CDR2 LQKENI. There are 13 residues in the CDR3. Between the trimmed V and J ends, which lost 3 bases and 2 bases, there was a span of 8 bases. The CDR3 nucleotides are TGTGCCAGCTCACCTCCTAGCGCCTACGAGCAGTACTTC. It yields the protein CASSPPSAYEQYF.

This clone was detected only a few times. The chain uses TRBV7-2 and TRBJ1-2, with 7 positions matching TRBD1. This CDR3 has 13 amino acids. V trimming: 3 bases; J trimming: 8 bases; junction bases outside the gene matches: 6. Germline CDR1 reads SGHTA; CDR2 reads FQGNSA. In nucleotides, the CDR3 is TGTGCCAGCAGCTTCCGGGACAGAGGCGGCTACACCTTC. It translates to CASSFRDRGGYTF.

The genes are TRBV19 and TRBJ2-6, with no clear D. The CDR3 runs 15 residues. The V end lost 7 bases, the J end lost 2 bases, and 12 bases lay between the germline ends. Germline assignment: CDR1 LNHDA and CDR2 SQIVND (reference sequence). The CDR3 DNA sequence: TGTGCCAGTATGGTGGGCACGGCTGGGGCCAACGTCCTGACTTTC. Amino acid sequence: CASMVGTAGANVLTF.

The chain is built from TRBV6-5 and TRBJ2-7; 12 nucleotides match TRBD2. CDR1 and CDR2 (germline): MNHEY, SVGAGI. There are 13 residues in the CDR3. The J segment lost 7 bases and the V segment lost 6 bases, leaving 4 bases of the junction unmatched. CDR3 nucleotide sequence: TGTGCCAGCAGCCGCCTAGCGGGAGGGGAGCAGTACTTC. It encodes CASSRLAGGEQYF.

V is TRBV27 and J is TRBJ1-4, with D unclear. V was clipped by 5 bases and J by 4 bases, with 8 bases between them. Per germline, CDR1 MNHEY and CDR2 SMNVEV (reference sequence). The length of the CDR3 is 13 residues. CDR3 DNA sequence: TGTGCCAGCAGTCAGAACCGTAATGAAAAACTGTTTTTT. Translation gives CASSQNRNEKLFF.

V usage is TRBV27 and J usage is TRBJ2-5; 8 bases are a match to TRBD2. J lost 5 bases, V lost 3 bases, and 8 bases had no gene match. The germline CDR1 and CDR2 sequences are MNHEY and SMNVEV (reference sequence). The CDR3 consists of 15 residues. The CDR3: CASSLGREGEETQYF. In DNA form, the CDR3 reads TGTGCCAGCAGTTTGGGACGGGAGGGGGAGGAGACCCAGTACTTC.

The chain employs TRBV5-1 and TRBJ1-4, with D maybe TRBD1 (5 bases). The ends were cut back, 0 bases at V and 2 bases at J, with 11 bases in the middle. CDR1 and CDR2 (germline): SGHRS, YFSETQ. The CDR3 covers 16 residues. Here the CDR3 reads CASSLGRGRTNEKLFF. The CDR3 DNA reads as TGCGCCAGCAGCTTGGGAAGGGGTAGGACTAATGAAAAACTGTTTTTT.

The V and J genes are TRBV27 and TRBJ2-5, with TRBD1 matching 8 bases. The CDR3 contains 14 residues. Germline V gives CDR1 MNHEY, CDR2 SMNVEV (reference sequence). V was clipped by 5 bases and J by 2 bases; unmatched bases: 4. The CDR3 is CASSTDRGQETQYF. DNA of the CDR3: TGTGCCAGCAGTACTGACAGGGGTCAAGAGACCCAGTACTTC.

The gene calls are TRBV2 and TRBJ2-1; 13 bases map to TRBD2. The CDR3 extends over 14 amino acids. J was trimmed by 8 bases and V by 6 bases; bases with no gene match: 4. Germline V gene lookup returns CDR1 SNHLY and CDR2 FYNNEI. Written as DNA, the CDR3 is TGTGCCAGCAGGGGGACTAGCGGGACCTATGAGCAGTTCTTC. The encoded protein is CASRGTSGTYEQFF. Looking up the rest from reference TRBV2 and TRBJ2-1 gives the full variable domain: EPEVTQTPSHQVTQMGQEVILRCVPISNHLYFYWYRQILGQKVEFLVSFYNNEISEKSEIFDDQFSVERPDGSNFTLKIRSTKLEDSAMYFCASRGTSGTYEQFFGPGTRLTVL.

This clone turned up a few times. This CDR3 reads CASSQTSGYATETQYF. CDR3 DNA: TGCGCCAGCAGCCAGACTAGCGGATACGCCACGGAGACCCAGTACTTC. V and J are TRBV5-1 and TRBJ2-5; the match to TRBD2 covers 9 bases. J lost 5 bases, V lost 4 bases, and 12 bases had no gene match. The CDR3 is 16 residues long. CDR1 is SGHRS, CDR2 YFSETQ, per germline.

The rearrangement links TRBV5-1 to TRBJ2-3; 9 bases align to TRBD2. V was pared by 4 bases and J by 5 bases, with 11 bases of the junction left unmatched. The CDR3 has 16 residues. In germline, CDR1 is SGHRS, CDR2 YFSETQ. CDR3 DNA sequence: TGCGCCAGCAGCACCCAACCCCCTAGCGGGGTAGATACGCAGTATTTT. It is translated as CASSTQPPSGVDTQYF.

The chain carries TRBV2 and TRBJ2-7; TRBD1 agrees at 7 bases. Trimming took 8 bases from V and 2 from J; bases not matched to a gene: 12. Per the germline V gene, CDR1 is SNHLY and CDR2 is FYNNEI. The CDR3 totals 15 residues. CDR3 DNA: TGTGCCAGCGGAAAATTTCGGGACAGCACCTACGAGCAGTACTTC. Translating it yields CASGKFRDSTYEQYF. Full variable domain (remainder filled in from reference TRBV2 and TRBJ2-7): EPEVTQTPSHQVTQMGQEVILRCVPISNHLYFYWYRQILGQKVEFLVSFYNNEISEKSEIFDDQFSVERPDGSNFTLKIRSTKLEDSAMYFCASGKFRDSTYEQYFGPGTRLTVT.

CDR3 nucleotides: TGTGCCAGCAGTTTTGGGCTAGCGGGAGGGCCAGAAAACATTCAGTACTTC. It yields the protein CASSFGLAGGPENIQYF. This rearrangement joins TRBV27 to TRBJ2-4; TRBD2 matches at 12 bases. Germline V gives CDR1 MNHEY, CDR2 SMNVEV (reference sequence). The CDR3 totals 17 residues. J gave up 5 bases and V 3 bases, and 8 bases lay outside the gene matches.

The rearrangement joins TRBV7-9 to TRBJ1-5, with D uncertain. V was shortened by 1 base and J by 7 bases, with 5 bases between the two germline ends. The germline gives CDR1 SEHNR, CDR2 FQNEAQ (reference sequence). The CDR3 is made up of 12 amino acids. CDR3 residues: CASSLVEQPQHF. DNA of the CDR3: TGTGCCAGCAGCTTAGTGGAGCAGCCCCAGCATTTT.